This T cell receptor (beta chain) was recorded in a study of T cells after posttransplantation cyclophosphamide. Treatment was busulfan-fludarabine conditioning, a marrow graft, and cyclophosphamide on days +3 and +4. The repertoire was sequenced with immunoSEQ multiplex PCR; TCRdb's copy has only in-frame clones and lacks some. This sample yields 35,000 to 45,000 clones, of which 78% are seen a single time; about 7.6% belongs to the top ten. CDR1 SNHLY and CDR2 FYNNEI come from the germline V gene. Trimming stripped 4 bases from V and 4 bases from J, with 10 bases between. The CDR3 extends over 13 amino acids.

Sample: CD4+ T cells sorted from blood, taken approximately 2,000 days after a stem cell transplant with posttransplant cyclophosphamide. This sequence originates from a female patient aged 40 to 50 who received an allogeneic stem cell transplant from a related donor, was CMV-positive, and had no GVHD. Certain T cells may be donor cells from the graft. The V call is TRBV2, the J call TRBJ1-2, with D perhaps TRBD1 (6 bases). The CDR3 DNA reads as TGTGCCAGCAGTGCAGACAGGTCCTATGGCTACACCTTC. Translating gives CASSADRSYGYTF.